This T cell receptor (beta chain) was obtained from a study of radiation and T cells in renal cell carcinoma. TCRdb keeps only in-frame clones here, not all; method: immunoSEQ multiplex PCR. Of around 180,000 clones in the sample, 88% are singletons; the top ten hold around 10%. The time point denotes: blood 4 weeks post-SBRT, at nephrectomy. Treatment given: 15 Gy SBRT to primary tumor, nephrectomy 4 weeks later. This CDR3 comprises 16 residues. CDR1 SGHNT and CDR2 YYREEE come from the germline V gene (reference sequence). Germline trimming cut 4 bases from V and 5 bases from J; bases unmatched to any gene: 7.

The receptor comes from a woman aged 45-60 years with renal cell carcinoma. The sample consisted of blood, taken from a patient whose treatment included radiotherapy and nephrectomy. The genes are TRBV5-4 and TRBJ1-4; 11 bases align to TRBD1. The CDR3 loop reads CASSAGQGARNEKLFF. The CDR3 nucleotides read TGTGCCAGCAGCGCTGGACAGGGGGCAAGGAATGAAAAACTGTTTTTT.